The 19 T cell receptor beta chains given below trace back to one sample, sequenced in a study of sequential checkpoint blockade in melanoma. Treatment given: randomized to nivolumab then ipilimumab (arm A) or the reverse (arm B). Assay: immunoSEQ multiplex PCR; the TCRdb copy retains only in-frame clones and omits some. Here the sample spans more than 15,000 clones, under 85% being singletons. Sequenced here: CD8+ T cells sorted from blood (inferred from file names), sampled from a patient given nivolumab and ipilimumab in sequence. Source of these receptors: a human donor with melanoma.

The V gene is TRBV5-6, the J gene TRBJ1-5; a weak D match, TRBD1 (6 bases). V dropped 4 bases and J dropped 4 bases, with 15 bases sitting between them. The CDR3 covers 15 residues. CDR1 SGHDT and CDR2 YYEEEE come from the germline V gene. Written as DNA, the CDR3 is TGTGCCAGCAGCCCCGGGACACAAATGAATCAGCCCCAGCATTTT. This translates into CASSPGTQMNQPQHF.

This clone was seen only a few times. This chain uses TRBV7-9 with TRBJ2-7; tentatively, D is TRBD1 (6 bases). Germline CDR1 reads SEHNR; CDR2 reads FQNEAQ (reference sequence). CDR3 size: 13 residues. Trimming pared 5 bases from V and 3 bases from J, leaving 11 bases between. The CDR3 here is CASSKTGNYEQYF. Here the CDR3 DNA reads TGTGCCAGCAGCAAGACAGGAAACTACGAGCAGTACTTC.

V and J are TRBV9 and TRBJ2-7, with TRBD2 matching 14 bases. In germline, CDR1 is SGDLS, CDR2 YYNGEE. This CDR3 comprises 17 residues. The V and J ends lost 4 bases and 3 bases, in that order; junction bases with no gene match: 9. CDR3 bases: TGTGCCAGCAGCACCTCCGGGACTAGCGGGAGTCTCTACGAGCAGTACTTC. It translates to CASSTSGTSGSLYEQYF.

The chain carries TRBV6-6 and TRBJ2-7; D might be TRBD2 (5 bases). CDR1 is MNHNY and CDR2 is SVGAGI in the germline V gene (reference sequence). The CDR3 is made up of 12 amino acids. Trimming removed 1 base at V and 6 bases at J, with 7 bases between. The CDR3 region has the DNA TGTGCCAGCAGTTACTTAGGGAGCGAGCAGTACTTC. This translates into CASSYLGSEQYF.

The chain uses TRBV4-1 and TRBJ1-5; D is perhaps TRBD1 (5 bases). This CDR3 is built from 16 residues. Trimming took 0 bases from V and 5 from J, leaving 14 bases between them. Germline loops: CDR1 MGHRA, CDR2 YSYEKL. The CDR3 protein is CASSQEGRGGYQPQHF. In nucleotides, the CDR3 is TGCGCCAGCAGCCAAGAAGGGAGGGGCGGGTATCAGCCCCAGCATTTT.

V gene TRBV19 combines with J gene TRBJ1-4; D uncertain. This CDR3 is 15 amino acids long. The germline V and J ends were trimmed by 1 base and 5 bases, with 11 bases remaining between them. Germline values: CDR1 LNHDA, CDR2 SQIVND (reference sequence). This CDR3 is CASSIGTNANEKLFF. The CDR3 DNA reads TGTGCCAGTAGTATAGGTACGAATGCGAATGAAAAACTGTTTTTT.

V usage is TRBV28 and J usage is TRBJ1-2; D not resolved. This CDR3 has 13 amino acids. The germline V and J ends were trimmed by 1 base and 5 bases, with 8 bases remaining between them. Germline CDR1 is MDHEN and CDR2 is SYDVKM. CDR3 DNA: TGTGCCAGCAGTTTATACGAGCGATATGGCTACACCTTC. Protein: CASSLYERYGYTF.

By sample share, this clone is medium-sized. CDR3: CASSPRAGESYEQYF. The CDR3 DNA follows: TGTGCCAGCAGCCCCAGGGCGGGAGAGAGCTACGAGCAGTACTTC. The chain joins TRBV9 to TRBJ2-7; 7 bases align to TRBD2. CDR1 is SGDLS, CDR2 YYNGEE, per germline. V shed 4 bases and J 3 bases; nucleotides not matched to a gene: 10. The CDR3 sequence is 15 residues long.

The gene calls are TRBV19 and TRBJ1-1, with a possible D match to TRBD1 (5 bases). Germline values: CDR1 LNHDA, CDR2 SQIVND (reference sequence). The CDR3 sequence is 17 residues long. V was cut by 3 bases and J by 3 bases, with 20 bases left in between. CDR3 DNA sequence: TGTGCCAGTAGTATCCCCGACACGGCCGACAGCTACACTGAAGCTTTCTTT. As protein: CASSIPDTADSYTEAFF.

This clone was detected a few times. The genes are TRBV19 and TRBJ1-2; TRBD1 is a possible D gene (5 bases). V shed 3 bases and J shed 3 bases, with 17 bases lying between them. This CDR3 contains 16 residues. CDR1 and CDR2 from the germline V gene are LNHDA and SQIVND (reference sequence). This CDR3 reads CASSMGWDGGDYGYTF. CDR3 sequence (DNA): TGTGCCAGTAGTATGGGTTGGGACGGAGGGGACTATGGCTACACCTTC.

The chain combines TRBV5-1 with TRBJ2-1, with D tentatively TRBD2 (6 bases). Between the trimmed V and J ends, which lost 3 bases and 14 bases, there was a span of 12 bases. The CDR3 covers 11 residues. Germline V gene lookup returns CDR1 SGHRS and CDR2 YFSETQ. Here the CDR3 DNA reads TGCGCCAGCAGCTCCGGGACTGGGGAGTTCTTC. Translation gives CASSSGTGEFF.

V is TRBV10-3 and J is TRBJ1-2; D may be TRBD1 (5 bases). Germline CDR1 ENHRY, CDR2 SYGVKD. This CDR3 spans 17 amino acids. V was cut by 0 bases and J by 4 bases, with 18 bases left in between. The CDR3 sequence is CAISESPPRDRTYGYTF. Here the CDR3 DNA reads TGTGCCATCAGTGAGTCACCCCCCCGCGACAGAACCTATGGCTACACCTTC.

CDR3 nucleotide sequence: TGTGCCAGCAGTTTAGCTCAGGGACAGGGTTCCGGCTACACCTTC. It is translated as CASSLAQGQGSGYTF. The chain uses TRBV27 and TRBJ1-2; 9 nucleotides match TRBD1. The trim removed 2 bases at V and 8 bases at J, leaving 9 bases unmatched. The CDR3 has 15 residues. Germline CDR1 reads MNHEY; CDR2 reads SMNVEV (reference sequence).

The gene calls are TRBV18 and TRBJ2-6; maybe TRBD1 (6 bases). The CDR3 has 17 amino acids. Trimming stripped 1 base from V and 0 bases from J, with 10 bases between. CDR1 is KGHSH, CDR2 LQKENI, per germline. CDR3 residues: CASSPRGQISGANVLTF. For the CDR3, the DNA is TGTGCCAGCTCACCACGCGGACAGATCTCTGGGGCCAACGTCCTGACTTTC.

The chain uses TRBV30 and TRBJ2-7, with 14 bases fitting TRBD2. The J segment lost 6 bases and the V segment lost 5 bases, leaving 6 bases of the junction unmatched. In germline, CDR1 is GTSNPN, CDR2 SVGIG (reference sequence). This CDR3 has 14 residues. This chain's CDR3 is CAWAPGLAGAEQYF. CDR3 nucleotide sequence: TGTGCCTGGGCTCCGGGACTAGCGGGAGCCGAGCAGTACTTC. Full variable domain (rest looked up from reference TRBV30 and TRBJ2-7): SQTIHQWPATLVQPVGSPLSLECTVEGTSNPNLYWYRQAAGRGLQLLFYSVGIGQISSEVPQNLSASRPQDRQFILSSKKLLLSDSGFYLCAWAPGLAGAEQYFGPGTRLTVT.

The chain combines TRBV10-2 with TRBJ1-1; 11 nucleotides match TRBD1. Germline CDR1 and CDR2: WSHSY and SAAADI. V gave up 2 bases and J gave up 5 bases; unmatched junction bases: 4. CDR3 length equals 15 residues. The CDR3 region is CASSEPRDRGTEAFF. CDR3 sequence (DNA): TGCGCCAGCAGTGAGCCCCGGGACAGGGGGACTGAAGCTTTCTTT.

There are a few counts of this clone. The J gene is TRBJ2-7, the V gene TRBV2, with 8 bases identical to TRBD2. V lost 3 bases to trimming and J lost 3 bases; unmatched junction nucleotides: 13. Germline CDR1 reads SNHLY; CDR2 reads FYNNEI. CDR3 size: 17 residues. CDR3 sequence (DNA): TGTGCCAGCAGTGACGTTGGCACTAGCGGATTGTTCTACGAGCAGTACTTC. Translating it yields CASSDVGTSGLFYEQYF.

This chain uses TRBV29-1 with TRBJ2-7; the match to TRBD1 covers 9 bases. V trimming: 3 bases; J trimming: 2 bases; junction bases outside the gene matches: 11. This CDR3 region has 16 residues. Germline CDR1 is SQVTM and CDR2 is ANQGSEA. Here the CDR3 DNA reads TGCAGCGTTGAGCTCCCCGGGACAGGGAACCCCTACGAGCAGTACTTC. Its protein product is CSVELPGTGNPYEQYF.

The rearrangement links TRBV5-4 to TRBJ1-2; D is perhaps TRBD1 (6 bases). Deletions cut 10 bases from V and 2 bases from J, with 15 bases between. CDR3 length: 13 amino acids. Germline CDR1 reads SGHNT; CDR2 reads YYREEE (reference sequence). CDR3: CAAGERGNYGYTF. The CDR3 DNA reads TGTGCCGCCGGAGAGAGGGGGAACTATGGCTACACCTTC. The variable domain in full, with the rest retrieved from reference TRBV5-4 and TRBJ1-2, is ETGVTQSPTHLIKTRGQQVTLRCSSQSGHNTVSWYQQALGQGPQFIFQYYREEENGRGNFPPRFSGLQFPNYSSELNVNALELDDSALYLCAAGERGNYGYTFGSGTRLTVV.